This T cell receptor beta chain is from a study of T cells in Graves' hyperthyroidism and ophthalmopathy. General study findings and limits: In the blood, most expanded thyroid clonotypes above 0.001 appeared as well.

The cohort's ophthalmopathy patients, a group with duration under 3 months, had a Clinical Activity Score of at least 3 and a NOSPECS grade of at least 4. This sample holds PBMCs from less than 13 ml fresh peripheral blood. Details on this clonotype: The antigen remains undetermined.

RNA transcripts provided the source from which TCR beta CDR3 regions were amplified. Carried out on the TCR CDR3, a first-round RT-PCR used the HTBI primer set. Each CDR3 protein is one row after TCRdb ran MiXCR on the multiplex PCR reads. The table has almost 350,000 distinct CDR3 sequences, roughly 18% seen once. The source of this sequence is a woman aged 40-49 years with Graves' ophthalmopathy. Sequencing input: blood.

The CDR3 nucleotides are TGCAGCGCCCCCCGGGGGGGTGAAGCTTTCTTT. It yields the protein CSAPRGGEAFF. This chain joins TRBV29-1 and TRBJ1-1; D perhaps matches TRBD1 (5 bases). Germline V gene lookup returns CDR1 SQVTM and CDR2 ANQGSEA. This CDR3 comprises 11 residues. Trimming took off 7 bases at V and 7 bases at J, with 13 bases between the two ends.